The rows below give T cell receptor beta chains drawn from one sample of a study of blood T cell repertoires in COVID-19. Clones were sequenced by immunoSEQ multiplex PCR, and TCRdb holds only the in-frame ones, with some missing. The data hold 150,000 to 250,000 clones, with 94% observed a single time. Material for sequencing was peripheral blood. The origin of the receptors is a man younger than 45 with COVID-19, enrolled during active disease. Each CDR3 is given with its conserved first and last residue. D genes are given only for firm matches. Clone size is not always given. Where it is, it says once, few, many or a class for expanded clones.

J gene,clone size,D gene,V gene,CDR3 protein
TRBJ2-5,.,TRBD2,TRBV4-1,CASSQGTSGVETQYF
TRBJ1-4,once,TRBD1,TRBV6-5,CASSDTGGTNEKLFF
TRBJ2-7,.,TRBD1,TRBV19,CASGIGQASSYEQYF
TRBJ1-2,.,TRBD1,TRBV2,CASSEQGVDYGYTF
TRBJ2-2,.,TRBD1,TRBV18,CASSPRDRDTGELFF
TRBJ2-7,.,.,TRBV5-4,CASSLGTGTYEQYF
TRBJ1-1,.,.,TRBV10-2,CASSESPGITEAFF
TRBJ1-2,once,.,TRBV7-9,CASSLPTGPYGYTF
TRBJ1-6,.,TRBD1,TRBV2,CASSRKGADNSPLHF
TRBJ1-2,.,TRBD1,TRBV15,CATSTRLTGDGYTF
TRBJ2-5,once,TRBD2,TRBV19,CASSMTSGGAETQYF
TRBJ2-3,.,TRBD1,TRBV6-2/TRBV6-3,CASSYSERGQGGTDTQYF
TRBJ2-3,.,.,TRBV2,CASLAGEGPDTQYF
TRBJ2-1,.,.,TRBV6-4,CASSDGRGTYNEQFF
TRBJ2-5,.,TRBD1,TRBV24-1,CATSDPQGTGQETQYF
TRBJ2-3,.,.,TRBV28,CASTPLVGAVADTQYF
TRBJ1-3,once,TRBD1,TRBV10-3,CAISLRDSRTSGNTIYF
TRBJ1-4,.,.,TRBV27,CASQGRPNEKLFF
TRBJ2-1,.,TRBD1,TRBV9,CASSAGGQGIYEQFF
TRBJ2-2,.,TRBD1,TRBV5-1,CASSFIGGADTGELFF
TRBJ1-1,.,.,TRBV11-2,CASSLEDRGAEAFF
TRBJ2-5,.,TRBD2,TRBV18,CASSPPGLAGLQETQYF
TRBJ1-2,.,.,TRBV4-1,CASSQGSGLTGSGYTF
TRBJ1-2,once,.,TRBV7-9,CASSFGREVYGYTF
TRBJ1-5,.,.,TRBV18,CASSPQLGNQPQHF
TRBJ1-3,once,TRBD1,TRBV2,CASSRQGSSGNTIYF
TRBJ2-1,.,TRBD2,TRBV9,CASSPTLAGVNEQFF
TRBJ1-6,.,TRBD1,TRBV6-6,CATGQGSSPLHF
TRBJ2-7,.,TRBD1,TRBV29-1,CSVRTGGGYEQYF
TRBJ2-3,.,TRBD2,TRBV7-2,CASSPPSGGTLSTDTQYF
TRBJ1-1,.,TRBD1,TRBV5-1,CASSWVTGVNTEAFF
TRBJ2-5,once,.,TRBV4-1,CASSQEGRARFQETQYF
TRBJ1-6,.,.,TRBV3-1/TRBV3-2,CASSGGNSPLHF
TRBJ2-7,.,.,TRBV29-1,CSVPAESSYEQYF
TRBJ1-3,.,.,TRBV11-2,CASSFSLQGTGNTIYF
TRBJ2-6,.,.,TRBV3-1/TRBV3-2,CASSQRSPGANVLTF
TRBJ1-3,once,TRBD1,TRBV7-9,CASSPKDRPPSGNTIYF
TRBJ2-3,.,TRBD2,TRBV19,CASSIDVLAGVPSTDTQYF
TRBJ2-3,.,.,TRBV6-6,CASSPGRGSGDTQYF
TRBJ1-4,.,TRBD1,TRBV3-1/TRBV3-2,CASSPLIGQGGEKLFF
TRBJ2-7,.,TRBD2,TRBV3-1/TRBV3-2,CASSIGLAGNQQYF
TRBJ2-7,.,TRBD1,TRBV10-3,CAISASEGTGPLEQYF
TRBJ2-7,.,.,TRBV11-3,CASSPQNYEQYF
TRBJ1-2,.,TRBD1,TRBV19,CASSSPGQGAGYTF
TRBJ2-3,.,.,TRBV5-4,CASSSTDSGTDTQYF
TRBJ1-2,.,.,TRBV6-5,CASSPTGFGYTF
TRBJ2-7,once,TRBD1,TRBV5-1,CASSRGQARYEQYF
TRBJ2-7,.,TRBD1,TRBV9,CASSSGQGPYEQYF
TRBJ1-2,.,.,TRBV11-2,CASSLDIRTATNYGYTF
TRBJ1-6,.,.,TRBV6-2/TRBV6-3,CASSYSEGNSPLHF